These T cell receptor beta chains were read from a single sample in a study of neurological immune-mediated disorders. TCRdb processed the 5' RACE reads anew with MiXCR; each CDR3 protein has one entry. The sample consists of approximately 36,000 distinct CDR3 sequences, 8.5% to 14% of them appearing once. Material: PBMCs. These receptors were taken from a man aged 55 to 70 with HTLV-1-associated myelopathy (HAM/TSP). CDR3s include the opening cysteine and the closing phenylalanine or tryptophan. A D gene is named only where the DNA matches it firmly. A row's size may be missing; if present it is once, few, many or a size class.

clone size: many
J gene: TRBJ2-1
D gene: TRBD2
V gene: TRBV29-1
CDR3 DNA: TGCAGCGTTGACCTAGGGGGACTAGCGGGAGGACTCTCCTACAATGAGCAGTTCTTC
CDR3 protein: CSVDLGGLAGGLSYNEQFF

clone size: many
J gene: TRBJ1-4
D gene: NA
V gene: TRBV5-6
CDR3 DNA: TGTGCCAGCAGCTCGGTGGCGGGAGGCGAAAAACTGTTTTTT
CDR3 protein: CASSSVAGGEKLFF

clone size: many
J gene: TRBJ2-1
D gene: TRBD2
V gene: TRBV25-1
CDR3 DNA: TGTGCCAGCGCCCTAGCGGGAGGCTCCTACAATGAGCAGTTCTTC
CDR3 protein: CASALAGGSYNEQFF

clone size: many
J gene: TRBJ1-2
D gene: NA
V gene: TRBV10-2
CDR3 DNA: TGCGCCAGCAGGGCAACAGGAGAAATTAACTATGGCTACACCTTC
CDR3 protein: CASRATGEINYGYTF

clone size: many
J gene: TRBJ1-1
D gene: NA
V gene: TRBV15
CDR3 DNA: TGTGCCACCAGCAGAGTAGTGTGGGGGAGCACTGAAGCTTTCTTT
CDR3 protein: CATSRVVWGSTEAFF

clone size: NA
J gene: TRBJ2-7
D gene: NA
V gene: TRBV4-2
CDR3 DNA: TGTGACAGCAGTCAAGATAGGGCAGTTCCTACGAGGGAGCAGTACTTC
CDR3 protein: CDSSQDRAVPTREQYF

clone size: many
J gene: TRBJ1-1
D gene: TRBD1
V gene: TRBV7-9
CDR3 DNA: TGTGCCAGCAGCCCCGGGGCAGGGGGAAACACTGAAGCTTTCTTT
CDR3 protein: CASSPGAGGNTEAFF

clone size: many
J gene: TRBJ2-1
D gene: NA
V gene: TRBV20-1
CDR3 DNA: TGCAGTGCTCGGGGCATTGGCGACTCCTACAATGAGCAGTTCTTC
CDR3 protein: CSARGIGDSYNEQFF

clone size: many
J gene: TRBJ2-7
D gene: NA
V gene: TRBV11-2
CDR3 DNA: TGTGCCAGCAGCTCTCCGGGACGGCGATTAACCTACGAGCAGTACTTC
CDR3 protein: CASSSPGRRLTYEQYF

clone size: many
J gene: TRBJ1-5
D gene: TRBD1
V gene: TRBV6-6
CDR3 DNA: TGTGCCAGCAGCATACAGGGGGCGGGACAGCCCCAGCATTTT
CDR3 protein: CASSIQGAGQPQHF

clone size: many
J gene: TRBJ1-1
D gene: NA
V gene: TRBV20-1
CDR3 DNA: TGCAGTGCCGGGGGGGACACTGAAGCTTTCTTT
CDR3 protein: CSAGGDTEAFF

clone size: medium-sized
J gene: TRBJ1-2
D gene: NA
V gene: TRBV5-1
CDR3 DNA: TGCGCCAGCAGCTTGGCCAGGGCACGGACCACGTCTAACTATGGCTACACCTTC
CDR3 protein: CASSLARARTTSNYGYTF

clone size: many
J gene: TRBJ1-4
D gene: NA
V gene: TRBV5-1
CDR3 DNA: TGCGCCAGCACCTCTGATTCGCCGGGGGAAAAACTGTTTTTT
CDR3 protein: CASTSDSPGEKLFF

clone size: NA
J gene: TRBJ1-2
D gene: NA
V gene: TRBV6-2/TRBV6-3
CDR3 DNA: TGTGCCAGCAGTTACCGGACACTGAGCAGCTATGGCTACACCTTC
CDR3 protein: CASSYRTLSSYGYTF

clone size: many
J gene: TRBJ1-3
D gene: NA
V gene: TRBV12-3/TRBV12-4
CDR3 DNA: TGTGCCAGCACCTACGGTGGGGCAGCCGGAAACACCATATATTTT
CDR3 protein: CASTYGGAAGNTIYF

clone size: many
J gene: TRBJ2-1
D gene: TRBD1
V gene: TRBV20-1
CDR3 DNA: TGCAGTGCTAGAGGGTTACAGGGGTATGAGCAGTTCTTC
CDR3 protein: CSARGLQGYEQFF